The 24 T cell receptor beta chains in this list originate from one sample, sequenced in a study of OX40 agonist ivuxolimab in advanced cancers. Profiling relied on immunoSEQ multiplex PCR, and the TCRdb table lists in-frame clones only, not all of them. This table has about 79,000 clones, about 85% appearing once. This specimen was CD4+ or CD8+ T cells sorted from blood, taken in a trial of the OX40 agonist ivuxolimab. The receptors derive from an adult with an advanced solid tumor such as melanoma, head and neck, liver or kidney cancer.

The rearrangement joins TRBV5-4 to TRBJ2-3; 9 bases align to TRBD1. This CDR3 has 15 amino acids. In germline, CDR1 is SGHNT, CDR2 YYREEE (reference sequence). The V segment lost 5 bases and the J segment 5 bases; nucleotides outside the gene matches: 9. CDR3 bases: TGTGCCAGCAGACCCGGGACAGGGATACGAGATACGCAGTATTTT. Amino acids: CASRPGTGIRDTQYF.

This chain links TRBV5-1 with TRBJ2-7; 7 bases are shared with TRBD2. The CDR3 consists of 15 residues. The germline V gene encodes CDR1 SGHRS and CDR2 YFSETQ. The V gene end was trimmed by 4 bases and the J gene end by 1 base; junction bases not matched to a gene: 8. The DNA of the CDR3 is TGCGCCAGCAGCCGATCAGCGGGGATATCCTACGAGCAGTACTTC. It codes for CASSRSAGISYEQYF.

This chain connects TRBV5-5 to TRBJ2-3, with D hard to call. The ends were cut back, 0 bases at V and 9 bases at J, with 20 bases in the middle. CDR3 size: 16 residues. Germline assignment: CDR1 SGHKS and CDR2 YYEKEE (reference sequence). CDR3 sequence: CASSLDTYPQPPTQYF. In DNA, the CDR3 is TGTGCCAGCAGCTTGGATACCTACCCCCAACCCCCGACGCAGTATTTT.

Points on this clone: A read error may account for a junction end that differs from germline. This chain links TRBV2 with TRBJ1-1; 10 bases map to TRBD1. The CDR3 is made up of 14 amino acids. CDR1 and CDR2 (germline): SNHLY, FYNNEI. The CDR3 sequence: CAGRKDRGPDEAFF. CDR3 nucleotides: TGTGCCGGCAGGAAAGACAGGGGGCCCGATGAAGCTTTCTTT.

The rearrangement uses TRBV9 and TRBJ2-1; D might be TRBD1 or TRBD2, each matching 5 bases. Germline V gives CDR1 SGDLS, CDR2 YYNGEE. The V gene lost 4 bases and the J gene lost 4 bases, with 12 bases spanning the gap. This CDR3 has 14 residues. The CDR3 DNA is TGTGCCAGCAGCCCACAGAGGGGATACAATGAGCAGTTCTTC. Its protein is CASSPQRGYNEQFF.

The chain uses TRBV9 and TRBJ2-2; D not resolved. The CDR3 is made up of 12 amino acids. CDR1 is SGDLS and CDR2 is YYNGEE in the germline V gene. Trimming left V 3 bases short and J 2 bases short, with 2 bases between. Here the CDR3 reads CASSANTGELFF. DNA of the CDR3: TGTGCCAGCAGCGCCAACACCGGGGAGCTGTTTTTT.

V is TRBV16 and J is TRBJ2-2, with D unclear. The CDR3 contains 14 residues. Germline V gives CDR1 KGHSY, CDR2 FQNENV. V gave up 2 bases and J gave up 1 base, with 5 bases separating them. In DNA form, the CDR3 reads TGTGCCAGCAGCCAAAACAGGAACACCGGGGAGCTGTTTTTT. Translation: CASSQNRNTGELFF.

This rearrangement joins TRBV6-5 to TRBJ2-5; D is perhaps TRBD2 (6 bases). CDR3 length equals 14 residues. Deletions cut 2 bases from V and 5 bases from J, with 12 bases between. Germline V gene lookup returns CDR1 MNHEY and CDR2 SVGAGI. The CDR3 coding sequence is TGTGCCAGCAGTTACGTTCGGGGGTGGGAGACCCAGTACTTC. Its protein is CASSYVRGWETQYF.

Only one count was recorded for this clone. The J gene is TRBJ2-5, the V gene TRBV5-6; the D is unclear. This CDR3 is 12 amino acids long. Looked up from germline, CDR1 is SGHDT and CDR2 is YYEEEE. V was trimmed by 9 bases and J by 3 bases, leaving 12 bases between them. CDR3 in amino acids: CATRHGEETQYF. CDR3 nucleotide sequence: TGTGCCACCCGCCATGGAGAAGAGACCCAGTACTTC.

This rearrangement joins TRBV11-2 to TRBJ1-1; D is undetermined. The CDR3 covers 14 residues. The V gene lost 5 bases and the J gene lost 0 bases, with 10 bases spanning the gap. Germline loops: CDR1 SGHAT, CDR2 FQNNGV. The CDR3 nucleotides are TGTGCCAGCAGCCTAGTTTGGGTGAACACTGAAGCTTTCTTT. It is translated as CASSLVWVNTEAFF.

The rearrangement joins TRBV11-2 to TRBJ1-3; no firm D call. V lost 0 bases to trimming and J lost 2 bases, with 8 bases between them. The CDR3 is 15 amino acids. The V gene's germline CDR1 is SGHAT and CDR2 FQNNGV. The CDR3 is CASSLEDSPGNTIYF. The DNA of the CDR3 is TGTGCCAGCAGCTTAGAGGACTCACCTGGAAACACCATATATTTT.

This chain uses TRBV11-2 with TRBJ2-1; 7 positions match TRBD1. V shed 6 bases, J shed 2 bases, and the junction held 7 bases outside the gene matches. The CDR3 extends over 15 amino acids. Germline CDR1 SGHAT, CDR2 FQNNGV. Here the CDR3 DNA reads TGTGCCAGCAGTTCCCGGGACAGTACCTACAATGAGCAGTTCTTC. Its translation: CASSSRDSTYNEQFF.

The chain links TRBV11-2 to TRBJ2-1; D is possibly TRBD2 (6 bases). The length of the CDR3 is 16 residues. Germline CDR1 and CDR2: SGHAT and FQNNGV. The V gene lost 0 bases and the J gene lost 0 bases, with 9 bases spanning the gap. CDR3 bases: TGTGCCAGCAGCTTAGAGCTAGCGCGCTCCTACAATGAGCAGTTCTTC. Its protein product is CASSLELARSYNEQFF.

CDR3 amino acids: CASSLDRAQKEETQYF. The DNA of the CDR3 is TGTGCCAGCAGCTTAGACCGGGCCCAAAAGGAAGAGACCCAGTACTTC. This rearrangement joins TRBV11-2 to TRBJ2-5; D not resolved. The CDR3 sequence is 16 residues long. Trimming took 0 bases from V and 3 from J, leaving 14 bases between them. The V gene's germline CDR1 is SGHAT and CDR2 FQNNGV.

This rearrangement joins TRBV7-2 to TRBJ2-2; 11 bases map to TRBD2. Germline CDR1 and CDR2: SGHTA and FQGNSA. The J segment lost 4 bases and the V segment lost 6 bases, leaving 13 bases of the junction unmatched. This CDR3 comprises 18 residues. The CDR3 is CASRKGLAESSGTGELFF. DNA for the CDR3: TGTGCCAGCAGAAAGGGACTAGCGGAGTCAAGTGGCACCGGGGAGCTGTTTTTT.

This clone was seen only once. The CDR3 is CASSLKIGSYNEQFF. The DNA for the CDR3 is TGTGCCAGCAGTTTAAAGATAGGCTCCTACAATGAGCAGTTCTTC. The genes are TRBV27 and TRBJ2-1; D is undetermined. This CDR3 has 15 residues. Trimming removed 2 bases at V and 0 bases at J, with 8 bases between. Germline loops: CDR1 MNHEY, CDR2 SMNVEV (reference sequence).

The rearrangement joins TRBV19 to TRBJ2-6; weak D call: TRBD2 (5 bases). Trimming left V 1 base short and J 1 base short, with 17 bases between. Germline V gene lookup returns CDR1 LNHDA and CDR2 SQIVND (reference sequence). This CDR3 is built from 19 residues. CDR3 sequence: CASSIGESSPHSGANVLTF. The CDR3 coding sequence is TGTGCCAGTAGTATAGGGGAGTCCAGCCCCCATTCTGGGGCCAACGTCCTGACTTTC.

This rearrangement joins TRBV28 to TRBJ2-7; unclear D gene. The CDR3 loop spans 12 amino acids. V was clipped by 2 bases and J by 5 bases, with 7 bases between them. Germline CDR1 and CDR2: MDHEN and SYDVKM. DNA of the CDR3: TGTGCCAGCAGTTTAGTATTGAACGAGCAGTACTTC. Amino acids: CASSLVLNEQYF.

This clone appeared a single time. The V gene is TRBV15, the J gene TRBJ2-5, with TRBD1 matching 7 bases. Germline CDR1 is LNHNV and CDR2 is YYDKDF (reference sequence). The length of the CDR3 is 16 residues. The ends lost 2 bases at V and 3 bases at J; junction bases unmatched: 9. The CDR3 DNA follows: TGTGCCACCAGCAGACCCATGACAGGGATAGAAGAGACCCAGTACTTC. It is translated as CATSRPMTGIEETQYF.

This sequence joins TRBV19 and TRBJ2-7; 10 nucleotides match TRBD1. Per the germline V gene, CDR1 is LNHDA and CDR2 is SQIVND (reference sequence). V lost 4 bases, J lost 2 bases, and 2 bases stayed unmatched. This CDR3 has 14 amino acids. CDR3 loop: CASSKGQGAYEQYF. Here the CDR3 DNA reads TGTGCCAGTAGTAAAGGACAGGGGGCCTACGAGCAGTACTTC.

The chain carries TRBV30 and TRBJ2-2; D remains unclear. Germline CDR1 reads GTSNPN; CDR2 reads SVGIG (reference sequence). The CDR3 contains 15 residues. Between the trimmed V and J ends, which lost 0 bases and 0 bases, there was a span of 8 bases. CDR3 amino acids: CAWSVVPTNTGELFF. The CDR3, as DNA: TGTGCCTGGAGTGTAGTACCTACGAACACCGGGGAGCTGTTTTTT.

J is TRBJ1-2 and V is TRBV5-4; D is perhaps TRBD1 (6 bases). V dropped 4 bases and J dropped 7 bases, with 17 bases sitting between them. Germline V gives CDR1 SGHNT, CDR2 YYREEE (reference sequence). CDR3 length: 14 residues. The CDR3 loop is CASSLFGGAVGYTF. CDR3 in DNA: TGTGCCAGCAGCCTCTTTGGGGGGGCGGTTGGCTACACCTTC. The complete variable domain, with remaining parts taken from reference TRBV5-4 and TRBJ1-2, reads ETGVTQSPTHLIKTRGQQVTLRCSSQSGHNTVSWYQQALGQGPQFIFQYYREEENGRGNFPPRFSGLQFPNYSSELNVNALELDDSALYLCASSLFGGAVGYTFGSGTRLTVV.

CDR3 sequence reads: CASSPEGEQYF. Written as DNA, the CDR3 is TGTGCCAGCAGCCCCGAGGGCGAGCAGTACTTC. The genes are TRBV11-2 and TRBJ2-5, with D possibly matching TRBD2 (5 bases). The J call may be faulty, since TRBJ2-7 better matches the DNA end. This CDR3 has 11 residues. The germline gives CDR1 SGHAT, CDR2 FQNNGV.

Of note for this clone: This sample also contains other DNA sequences that code for the same CDR3. This chain links TRBV28 with TRBJ2-2; D uncertain. This CDR3 contains 12 residues. Trimming removed 6 bases from V and 6 bases from J, with 8 bases in between. Germline V gene sequence: CDR1 MDHEN, CDR2 SYDVKM. The CDR3 DNA follows: TGTGCCAGCAGCACGACTGCCGGGGAGCTGTTTTTT. Encoded protein: CASSTTAGELFF.